Listed below are T cell receptor beta chains from one sample, sequenced in a study of blood T cell repertoires in COVID-19. Sequencing used immunoSEQ multiplex PCR; TCRdb keeps in-frame clones, though not all of them. The table has over 100,000 clones, approximately 82% seen once. The sample comprised peripheral blood. These receptor sequences come from a man in his 60s with active or convalescent COVID-19. CDR3s include the opening cysteine and the closing phenylalanine or tryptophan. The D gene is left open where the match is weak. Clone size is given for some rows only: seen once, a few or many times, or a class if the clone is expanded.

DNA	CDR3	D	V	J	size
TGTGCCAGCAGTGAATTAACTTATAATGAAAAACTGTTTTTT	CASSELTYNEKLFF	NA	TRBV2	TRBJ1-4	NA
TGTGCCTCTAAGGCGGGATCGGACATAAACTATGGCTACACCTTC	CASKAGSDINYGYTF	NA	TRBV19	TRBJ1-2	NA
TGTGCCTGGAGTGATGCAGGAGGAGCAGGGGCCCTCCACTTT	CAWSDAGGAGALHF	NA	TRBV30	TRBJ1-6	NA
TGTGCCAGTAGTGGGAGGGGTCTTTACACCGGGGAGCTGTTTTTT	CASSGRGLYTGELFF	TRBD2	TRBV19	TRBJ2-2	NA
TGTGCCAGCAGTAAATCGTTCCGGCCGGGAGAGACCCAGTACTTC	CASSKSFRPGETQYF	NA	TRBV27	TRBJ2-5	few
TGTGCCAGCAGACGGACAGGGGTTGAAAAACTGTTTTTT	CASRRTGVEKLFF	TRBD1	TRBV6-5	TRBJ1-4	NA
TGTGCCAGCAGCCCAGGGACTCACCGAAAGGGCCGGAGCACTGAAGCTTTCTTT	CASSPGTHRKGRSTEAFF	NA	TRBV3-1/TRBV3-2	TRBJ1-1	NA
TGTGCCAGCTCACCACCTTACACGAACACTGAAGCTTTCTTT	CASSPPYTNTEAFF	NA	TRBV18	TRBJ1-1	NA
TGTGCCAGCAGCTTAAAGCCCAACACCGGGGAGCTGTTTTTT	CASSLKPNTGELFF	NA	TRBV7-7	TRBJ2-2	few
TGTGCCAGCAGTCCACGACAGGGCGGATACAACACTGAAGCTTTCTTT	CASSPRQGGYNTEAFF	TRBD1	TRBV27	TRBJ1-1	few
TGTGCCAGCAGTTTGGCCCGGGTAGAAGAGACCCAGTACTTC	CASSLARVEETQYF	NA	TRBV28	TRBJ2-5	NA
TGTGCCAGCGAACGACGGGGGGACTATGGCTACACCTTC	CASERRGDYGYTF	NA	TRBV7-3	TRBJ1-2	NA
TGTGCCAGCAGCAACCCGCCGGTGCCCGGCTACACCTTC	CASSNPPVPGYTF	NA	TRBV6-2/TRBV6-3	TRBJ1-2	NA
TGTGCCATCAGTGAGTCGGGGACTAGCGGGAGGGAGGAGTATTTT	CAISESGTSGREEYF	TRBD2	TRBV10-3	TRBJ2-3	NA
TGTGCCAGCAGTCCTTACCGACAGGGGTACAACGAGCAGTACTTC	CASSPYRQGYNEQYF	TRBD1	TRBV27	TRBJ2-7	NA
TGCGCCAGCAGTGGGGAGCGGGAGGGGGTCGATACGCAGTATTTT	CASSGEREGVDTQYF	TRBD2	TRBV10-2	TRBJ2-3	NA
TGTGCCAGCAGTTATGAGGGAGTCTATGGCTACACCTTC	CASSYEGVYGYTF	NA	TRBV6-5	TRBJ1-2	few
TGTGCCACCAGCAGAGATAGGGGGCGCTTCGGCTACACCTTC	CATSRDRGRFGYTF	TRBD1	TRBV15	TRBJ1-2	once
TGTGCCAGCAGTCCCCTCCTCTACGAGCAGTACTTC	CASSPLLYEQYF	NA	TRBV12-3/TRBV12-4	TRBJ2-7	once
TGTGCCACCAGCAGAGTGGGTAGCGGGAGCAAGGAGCTGTTTTTT	CATSRVGSGSKELFF	TRBD2	TRBV15	TRBJ2-2	few